This T cell receptor (beta chain) comes out of a study of blood T cell repertoires in COVID-19. Study overall: Researchers got acute and convalescent COVID-19 samples from the United States, Italy and Spain. PBMCs, B-cell-depleted T cells, or T cells provided the cDNA or gDNA that made up the material.

The assay was immunoSEQ multiplex PCR, and TCRdb's table has in-frame clones only and misses some. The sample contains about 120,000 clones, around 63% of which appear only once. V was shortened by 1 base and J by 1 base, with 9 bases between the two germline ends. Germline lookup yields CDR1 SGHRS and CDR2 YFSETQ. The CDR3 covers 15 residues. This chain uses TRBV5-1 with TRBJ1-5; D call uncertain. The TCR sequence derives from a woman in her sixties or seventies with acute or convalescent COVID-19. Source material: peripheral blood. This CDR3 is CASSLTGESNQPQHF. In nucleotides, the CDR3 is TGCGCCAGCAGCTTGACCGGGGAAAGCAATCAGCCCCAGCATTTT.